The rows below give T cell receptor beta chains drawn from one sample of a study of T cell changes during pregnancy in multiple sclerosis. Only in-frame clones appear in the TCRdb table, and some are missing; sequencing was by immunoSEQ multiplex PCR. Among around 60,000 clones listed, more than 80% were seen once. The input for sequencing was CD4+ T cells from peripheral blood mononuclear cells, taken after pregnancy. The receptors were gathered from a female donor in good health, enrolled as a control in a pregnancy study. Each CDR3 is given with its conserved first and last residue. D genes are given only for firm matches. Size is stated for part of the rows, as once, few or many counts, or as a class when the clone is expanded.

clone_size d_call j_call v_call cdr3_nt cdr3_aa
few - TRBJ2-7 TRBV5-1 TGCGCCAGCAGCTTAGAACAGGGATTCTACGAGCAGTACTTC CASSLEQGFYEQYF
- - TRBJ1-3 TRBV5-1 TGCGCCAGCAGCTTGTCCCCAACAGGCAAGGGAAGCACCATATATTTT CASSLSPTGKGSTIYF
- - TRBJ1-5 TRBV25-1 TGTGCCAGCGCTCAGGGTCAGGGCAATCAGCCCCAGCATTTT CASAQGQGNQPQHF
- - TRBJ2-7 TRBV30 TGTGCCTGGAGCGGGTGGCAAAGGGGCTTTTACGAGCAGTACTTC CAWSGWQRGFYEQYF
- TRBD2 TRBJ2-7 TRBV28 TGTGCCAGCAGTCCCGGGACTAGCCTCTCCTACGAGCAGTACTTC CASSPGTSLSYEQYF
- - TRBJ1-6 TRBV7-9 TGTGCCAGCAGCGCCAGTGGTCAGGGGAATTCACCCCTCCACTTT CASSASGQGNSPLHF
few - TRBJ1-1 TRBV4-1 TGCGCCAGCAGCCAAGGGGGGCTGATGAACACTGAAGCTTTCTTT CASSQGGLMNTEAFF
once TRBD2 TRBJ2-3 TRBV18 TGTGCCAGCTCTAAGGGGCTAGCGGGGTACCCAGATACGCAGTATTTT CASSKGLAGYPDTQYF
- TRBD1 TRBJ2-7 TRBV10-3 TGTGCCATCAGGACGGACAGGGGAGATTACGAGCAGTACTTC CAIRTDRGDYEQYF
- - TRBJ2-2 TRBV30 TGTGCCTGGGGAGGGGGGGCAGGCGTTACCGGCGGGGAGCTGTTTTTT CAWGGGAGVTGGELFF
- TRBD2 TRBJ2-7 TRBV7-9 TGTGCCAGCAGCCCCCGACTGAGCGGGGGGCGACCCTACGAGCAGTACTTC CASSPRLSGGRPYEQYF
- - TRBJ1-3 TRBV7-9 TGTGCCAGCAGCCTCGGCGGGTTAGTTGGAAACACCATATATTTT CASSLGGLVGNTIYF
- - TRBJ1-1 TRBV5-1 TGCGCCAGCAGCACCGGTATCGGCACTGAAGCTTTCTTT CASSTGIGTEAFF
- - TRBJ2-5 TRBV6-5 TGTGCCAGCAGATCGGTCGGGGAGACCCAGTACTTC CASRSVGETQYF
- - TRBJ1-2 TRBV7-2 TGTGCCAGCAGCTTAGGGACAGAGTATGGCTACACCTTC CASSLGTEYGYTF
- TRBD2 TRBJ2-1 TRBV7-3 TGTGCCAGCAGCTACGGGAGGATCTATGAGCAGTTCTTC CASSYGRIYEQFF
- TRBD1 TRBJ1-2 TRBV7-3 TGTGCCAGCAGCCTTGACAGGGCTGGCTACACCTTC CASSLDRAGYTF
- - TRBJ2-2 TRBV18 TGTGCCAGCTCACCAAGGACAGTTAACACCGGGGAGCTGTTTTTT CASSPRTVNTGELFF
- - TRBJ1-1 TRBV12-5 TGTGCTAGTGGTTTGGAATACGGCGGGACTGAAGCTTTCTTT CASGLEYGGTEAFF
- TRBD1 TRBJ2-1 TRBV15 TGTGCCACCAGCAGAGATAATAGACAGGGATACAATGAGCAGTTCTTC CATSRDNRQGYNEQFF
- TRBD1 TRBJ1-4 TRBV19 TGTGCCAGTAGTATAGGAGGGGACAGATGGGAAAAACTGTTTTTT CASSIGGDRWEKLFF
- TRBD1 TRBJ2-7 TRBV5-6 TGTGCCAGCAGCTACACCGGGACAGGCCCTTTATACGAGCAGTACTTC CASSYTGTGPLYEQYF
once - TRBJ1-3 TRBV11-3 TGTGCCAGCAGCTCGGACAGATCTGGAAACACCATATATTTT CASSSDRSGNTIYF
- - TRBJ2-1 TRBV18 TGTGCCAGCTCACCACCAGTCGGGAACAATGAGCAGTTCTTC CASSPPVGNNEQFF
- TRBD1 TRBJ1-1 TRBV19 TGTGCCAGTAGTACCGGACAGGGTAGGGAAGCTTTCTTT CASSTGQGREAFF
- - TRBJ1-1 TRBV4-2 TGTGCCAGCAGCCAAGCCCCGGACACTGAAGCTTTCTTT CASSQAPDTEAFF
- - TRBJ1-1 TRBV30 TGTGCCTGGAGTTTCGACAGGCTGAACACTGAAGCTTTCTTT CAWSFDRLNTEAFF
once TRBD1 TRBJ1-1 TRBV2 TGTGCCAGCAGCGGCACCCCGACAGGGTGGAGGACTGAAGCTTTCTTT CASSGTPTGWRTEAFF
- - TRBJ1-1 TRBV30 TGTGCCGTGGAGGAGGGGACTTGGGGCACTGAAGCTTTCTTT CAVEEGTWGTEAFF
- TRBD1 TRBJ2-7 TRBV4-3 TGCGCCAGCAGCGTCACAGGGGGCTACGAGCAGTACTTC CASSVTGGYEQYF
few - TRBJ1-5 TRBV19 TGTGCCAGTAGTATTGGGGGACTTTATAGCAATCAGCCCCAGCATTTT CASSIGGLYSNQPQHF
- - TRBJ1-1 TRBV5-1 TGCGCCAGCAGCTTCCCCGGGCGGGAGACTGAAGCTTTCTTT CASSFPGRETEAFF
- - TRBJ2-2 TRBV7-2 TGTGCCAGCAGCTTAGACTCGGGTACCTTAGCCGGGGAGCTGTTTTTT CASSLDSGTLAGELFF
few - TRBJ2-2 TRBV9 TGTGCCAGCAGCGTAGCACTCGGGGAGCTGTTTTTT CASSVALGELFF
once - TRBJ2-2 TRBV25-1 TGTGCCAGCAGTGAACCCGCAATTGCAACCGGGGAGCTGCTTTTT CASSEPAIATGELLF
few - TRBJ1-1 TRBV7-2 TGTGCCAGCAGCCTCCTCAACAGGGACCAGGGGGCTTTCTTT CASSLLNRDQGAFF
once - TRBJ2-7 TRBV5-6 TGTGCCAGCTGCCTCGGGGGGCTCTCCTACGAGCAGTACTTC CASCLGGLSYEQYF
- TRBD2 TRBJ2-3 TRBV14 TGTGCCAGCAGCCAAAGGTCGACTAGCGGGGGTAGCACAGATACGCAGTATTTT CASSQRSTSGGSTDTQYF
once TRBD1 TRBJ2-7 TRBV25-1 TGTGCCAGTCAGACTGGGACAGGGTTATTTTACGAGCAGTACTTC CASQTGTGLFYEQYF
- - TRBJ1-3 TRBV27 TGTGCCAGCAGTAGAACAGGGATCGAGTCTGGAAACACCATATATTTT CASSRTGIESGNTIYF
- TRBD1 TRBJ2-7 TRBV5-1 TGCGCCAGCAGCTTGGGACAGGGTCAAAGGGAGCAGTACTTC CASSLGQGQREQYF
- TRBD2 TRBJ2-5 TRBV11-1 TGTGCCAGCAGCTTAGTGGTTAGCGGGGGGGCGGAGACCCAGTACTTC CASSLVVSGGAETQYF
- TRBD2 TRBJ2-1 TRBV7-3 TGTGCCAGCAGCTTAGGTAGCGGGGGGTCGATCAATGAGCAGTTCTTC CASSLGSGGSINEQFF
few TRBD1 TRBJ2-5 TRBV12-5 TGTGCTAGTGGTTTGAGTAGGACAGGGACCCAAGAGACCCAGTACTTC CASGLSRTGTQETQYF
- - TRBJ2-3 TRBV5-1 TGCGCCAGCAGCTTAAACCTCGGGGATACGCAGTATTTT CASSLNLGDTQYF
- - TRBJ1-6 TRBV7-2 TGTGCCAGCAGCTTACTTTTTTCACCCCTCCACTTT CASSLLFSPLHF
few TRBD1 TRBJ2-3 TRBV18 TGTGCCAGCTCACCGGGGCAGGGGGCGTATGATACGCAGTATTTT CASSPGQGAYDTQYF
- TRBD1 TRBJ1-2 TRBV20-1 TGCAGTGCTCCAGGGGGCCATGGCTACACCTTC CSAPGGHGYTF
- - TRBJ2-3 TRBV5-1 TGCGCCAGCAGAGGAGAGACGGCGCAGTATTTT CASRGETAQYF
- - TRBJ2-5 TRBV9 TGTGCCAGCAGCGTCGGAGGAGGGCACGAGACCCAGTACTTC CASSVGGGHETQYF